This TCR beta chain appears in the sequencing data of a study of T cells after yellow fever vaccination. Overall study context: Preparation of fractions with low cell numbers was performed using SMART-Seq v4 Ultra Low Input. Points from the study as a whole: A large majority of primary-vaccination clones showed up again after the booster (about 97% CD4, approximately 90% CD8).

MiXCR was run by TCRdb on the 5' RACE reads, yielding one entry per CDR3 protein. The profile shows 150,000 to 200,000 distinct CDR3 sequences, approximately 9.9% of them singletons. CDR3 length equals 16 residues. Looked up from germline, CDR1 is MNHEY and CDR2 is SMNVEV (reference sequence). Germline trimming cut 5 bases from V and 1 base from J; bases unmatched to any gene: 6. Details on this clonotype: What it binds is unknown.

The clonotype was recovered from a young man who received the YFV17D yellow fever vaccine. The sample in question was CD8+ T cells sorted from PBMCs, obtained 45 days after the yellow fever booster vaccination. The J gene is TRBJ1-1, the V gene TRBV27, with 11 bases that match TRBD1. The CDR3 DNA sequence: TGTGCCAGCAGTAACGGACAGGGGGCATCGAACACTGAAGCTTTCTTT. This encodes CASSNGQGASNTEAFF.